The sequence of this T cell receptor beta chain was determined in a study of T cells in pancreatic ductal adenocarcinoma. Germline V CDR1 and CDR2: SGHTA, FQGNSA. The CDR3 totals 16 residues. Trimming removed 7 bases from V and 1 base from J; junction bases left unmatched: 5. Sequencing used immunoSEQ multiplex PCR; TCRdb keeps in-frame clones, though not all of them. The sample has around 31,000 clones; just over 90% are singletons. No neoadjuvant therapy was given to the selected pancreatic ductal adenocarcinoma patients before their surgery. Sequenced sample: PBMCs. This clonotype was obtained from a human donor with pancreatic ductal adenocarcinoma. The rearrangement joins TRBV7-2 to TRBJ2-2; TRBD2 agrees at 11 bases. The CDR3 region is CASTPGLAENTGELFF. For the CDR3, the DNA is TGTGCCAGCACCCCGGGACTAGCGGAGAACACCGGGGAGCTGTTTTTT.